Shown below are 26 T cell receptor beta chains from a single sample sequenced in a study of blood T cells in healthy people across ages. PCR was performed a second time for 7 to 11 cycles using a sample-barcoded 5' primer and a J-beta primer mix. TCRdb reprocessed the 5' RACE reads with MiXCR, giving one entry per CDR3 protein. The table shows hundreds of thousands of distinct CDR3 sequences, with about 62% occurring only once. The sample taken for sequencing was blood. The receptors here all came from a man aged 30 to 45 in good health.

The genes are TRBV5-1 and TRBJ2-1; 8 bases are a match to TRBD2. Trimming removed 2 bases from V and 7 bases from J; junction bases left unmatched: 11. The CDR3 sequence is 16 residues long. Germline loops: CDR1 SGHRS, CDR2 YFSETQ. The DNA for the CDR3 is TGCGCCAGCAGCTTCCACCTCGGGACTAGAGTAAATGAGCAGTTCTTC. Translating it yields CASSFHLGTRVNEQFF.

The chain recombines TRBV10-3 with TRBJ2-3; maybe TRBD1 (5 bases). The V end was cut by 4 bases, the J end by 5 bases, with 10 bases between. The CDR3 loop spans 13 amino acids. Germline-derived CDR1 and CDR2 are ENHRY and SYGVKD. This CDR3 is CAISARVLDTQYF. CDR3 DNA sequence: TGTGCCATCAGTGCCAGGGTACTAGATACGCAGTATTTT.

The J gene is TRBJ2-5, the V gene TRBV7-2; the match to TRBD2 covers 12 bases. V gave up 5 bases and J gave up 2 bases; unmatched junction bases: 6. The CDR3 contains 16 residues. Germline loops: CDR1 SGHTA, CDR2 FQGNSA. The chain's CDR3 is CASSSSGTSGQETQYF. CDR3 nucleotide sequence: TGTGCCAGCAGCAGCTCCGGGACTAGCGGGCAAGAGACCCAGTACTTC. Full variable domain (remainder filled in from reference TRBV7-2 and TRBJ2-5): GAGVSQSPSNKVTEKGKDVELRCDPISGHTALYWYRQSLGQGLEFLIYFQGNSAPDKSGLPSDRFSAERTGGSVSTLTIQRTQQEDSAVYLCASSSSGTSGQETQYFGPGTRLLVL.

J is TRBJ2-5 and V is TRBV27; weak D call: TRBD1 (5 bases). The J call may be mistaken, given a closer DNA end match to TRBJ2-7. This CDR3 is 16 amino acids long. The germline gives CDR1 MNHEY, CDR2 SMNVEV (reference sequence). This CDR3 is CASSSYQTGPGDEQYF. The CDR3 bases are TGTGCCAGCAGTTCCTACCAAACAGGACCGGGCGACGAGCAGTACTTC.

This clonotype was seen more than once but under ten times. The chain recombines TRBV7-2 with TRBJ2-1, with D unresolved. Between the trimmed V and J ends, which lost 3 bases and 9 bases, there was a span of 12 bases. Germline V CDR1 and CDR2: SGHTA, FQGNSA. CDR3 length: 13 amino acids. The chain's CDR3 is CASSFRRLGEQFF. The CDR3 nucleotides read TGTGCCAGCAGCTTTAGGCGGCTGGGTGAGCAGTTCTTC.

V gene TRBV5-6 combines with J gene TRBJ2-3; 8 nucleotides align to TRBD2. This CDR3 contains 15 residues. V lost 7 bases to trimming and J lost 3 bases; unmatched junction nucleotides: 10. The germline gives CDR1 SGHDT, CDR2 YYEEEE. The CDR3 loop reads CASQRPSGSTDTQYF. In DNA form, the CDR3 reads TGTGCCAGCCAGCGGCCTAGCGGGTCGACAGATACGCAGTATTTT.

This sequence joins TRBV10-3 and TRBJ1-1; D remains ambiguous. Germline values: CDR1 ENHRY, CDR2 SYGVKD. CDR3 length: 15 amino acids. Trimming took off 3 bases at V and 2 bases at J, with 13 bases between the two ends. For the CDR3, the DNA is TGTGCCATCAGTGACGAGCCTTTCCCTAACACTGAAGCTTTCTTT. It encodes CAISDEPFPNTEAFF.

The chain uses TRBV6-7 and TRBJ2-1, with a tentative D call TRBD1 (5 bases). TRBV6-7 is identified as an open reading frame with a role that is uncertain. Trimming took 4 bases from V and 5 from J, leaving 15 bases between them. The CDR3 has 15 residues. The DNA of the CDR3 is TGTGCCAGCAGTTCAGCAGGGATCCTTCACAATGAGCAGTTCTTC. This codes for CASSSAGILHNEQFF.

The sample holds a few counts of this clonotype. The J gene is TRBJ2-5, the V gene TRBV4-1; possible D gene TRBD1, 7 bases. The CDR3 runs to 16 residues. The V and J ends lost 3 bases and 1 base respectively, with 15 bases between them. The germline gives CDR1 MGHRA, CDR2 YSYEKL. The CDR3 nucleotides are TGCGCCAGCAGCCAGGCCAGGGGGGAGATCCAAGAGACCCAGTACTTC. Translated, it gives CASSQARGEIQETQYF.

The chain is built from TRBV2 and TRBJ2-5, with 7 bases lining up with TRBD2. Germline assignment: CDR1 SNHLY and CDR2 FYNNEI. Unmatched junction bases numbered 5, after V lost 7 bases and J lost 3 bases. The CDR3 length is 13 residues. The CDR3 is CASKRGIEETQYF. The DNA for the CDR3 is TGTGCCAGCAAGCGGGGCATCGAAGAGACCCAGTACTTC.

In this sample, this clonotype turned up a few times. The J gene is TRBJ2-7, the V gene TRBV28; D gene ambiguous. V was shortened by 6 bases and J by 0 bases, with 6 bases between the two germline ends. The CDR3 has 12 amino acids. The germline V gene encodes CDR1 MDHEN and CDR2 SYDVKM. DNA for the CDR3: TGTGCCAGCAGGTTGTACTCCTACGAGCAGTACTTC. Protein sequence: CASRLYSYEQYF.

As DNA, the CDR3 is TGTGCCAGCAGTAAAACACCCCATGGCTACACCTTC. Translating it yields CASSKTPHGYTF. The V call is TRBV28, the J call TRBJ1-2; D not certain. Per the germline V gene, CDR1 is MDHEN and CDR2 is SYDVKM. V dropped 5 bases and J dropped 6 bases, with 10 bases sitting between them. The CDR3 runs to 12 residues.

This chain joins TRBV27 and TRBJ2-1, with no clear D. The CDR3 runs to 15 residues. Germline assignment: CDR1 MNHEY and CDR2 SMNVEV (reference sequence). Trimming left V 6 bases short and J 2 bases short, with 14 bases between. For the CDR3, the DNA is TGTGCCAGCAGCCCTTCTAGTCCCCCCTACAATGAGCAGTTCTTC. Translating it yields CASSPSSPPYNEQFF.

V usage is TRBV3-1 and J usage is TRBJ2-3; 8 positions match TRBD2. The CDR3 is made up of 16 amino acids. Trimming at V came to 0 bases and at J to 3 bases, leaving 5 bases not matched to a gene. The germline V gene has CDR1 LGHDT and CDR2 YNNKEL (reference sequence). The CDR3 here is CASSQDKGTRTDTQYF. In nucleotides, the CDR3 is TGTGCCAGCAGCCAAGATAAAGGGACTAGAACAGATACGCAGTATTTT.

Concerning this clonotype itself: A much bigger clone sits one base away, suggesting this may be a read error. V and J are TRBV13 and TRBJ2-5, with D possibly being TRBD1 (5 bases). V was pared by 2 bases and J by 11 bases, with 9 bases between. CDR3 length: 11 amino acids. CDR1 and CDR2 (germline): PRHDT, FYEKMQ (reference sequence). CDR3: CASSLRGQQYF. The CDR3, as DNA: TGTGCCAGCAGCTTAAGGGGTCAGCAGTACTTC.

The V gene is TRBV6-5, the J gene TRBJ2-1; D not resolved. Germline lookup yields CDR1 MNHEY and CDR2 SVGAGI. V lost 0 bases to trimming and J lost 9 bases, with 15 bases between them. This CDR3 is built from 15 residues. DNA of the CDR3: TGTGCCAGCAGTTACTCGGCAATCGGACGGACTGAGCAGTTCTTC. Its translation: CASSYSAIGRTEQFF.

The rearrangement uses TRBV7-8 and TRBJ2-4, with D tentatively TRBD2 (5 bases). The CDR3 contains 11 residues. V gave up 7 bases and J gave up 13 bases, with 14 bases separating them. CDR1 SGHVS and CDR2 FQNEAQ come from the germline V gene. CDR3 sequence: CASIIRGEQYF. CDR3 sequence (DNA): TGTGCCAGCATCATTCGGGGTGAGCAGTACTTC. The variable domain in full, with the rest retrieved from reference TRBV7-8 and TRBJ2-4, is GAGVSQSPRYKVAKRGQDVALRCDPISGHVSLFWYQQALGQGPEFLTYFQNEAQLDKSGLPSDRFFAERPEGSVSTLKIQRTQQEDSAVYLCASIIRGEQYFGAGTRLSVL.

V is TRBV14 and J is TRBJ2-3; D may be TRBD2 (6 bases). The CDR3 consists of 12 residues. Trimming took 6 bases from V and 10 from J, leaving 14 bases between them. CDR1 is SGHDN, CDR2 FVKESK, per germline. CDR3 sequence (DNA): TGTGCCAGCAGTCCCGGGGGAACGTCGCAGTATTTT. This translates into CASSPGGTSQYF.

This clonotype was detected only once. The V and J genes are TRBV5-1 and TRBJ2-3; D is possibly TRBD1 (6 bases). Trimming shortened V by 4 bases and J by 3 bases, and 18 bases separated the two germline ends. This CDR3 comprises 16 residues. Germline CDR1 is SGHRS and CDR2 is YFSETQ. CDR3 nucleotides: TGCGCCAGCAGCCCCGCCCAGACAGGTCCTACAGATACGCAGTATTTT. Translated: CASSPAQTGPTDTQYF.

The chain carries TRBV5-6 and TRBJ1-2; 9 positions match TRBD1. The CDR3 is made up of 18 amino acids. Trimming removed 2 bases from V and 12 bases from J; junction bases left unmatched: 23. CDR1 and CDR2 (germline): SGHDT, YYEEEE. The CDR3 loop is CASSFSPDRGAYVRVDTF. The DNA for the CDR3 is TGTGCCAGCAGCTTCTCCCCTGACAGGGGGGCGTATGTTCGTGTAGACACCTTC. The full variable domain, its missing parts supplied by reference TRBV5-6 and TRBJ1-2, is DAGVTQSPTHLIKTRGQQVTLRCSPKSGHDTVSWYQQALGQGPQFIFQYYEEEERQRGNFPDRFSGHQFPNYSSELNVNALLLGDSALYLCASSFSPDRGAYVRVDTFGSGTRLTVV.

The chain recombines TRBV28 with TRBJ2-3; 10 bases are a match to TRBD2. The germline V gene has CDR1 MDHEN and CDR2 SYDVKM. The V segment lost 6 bases and the J segment 2 bases; nucleotides outside the gene matches: 8. The CDR3 consists of 16 residues. The CDR3 loop reads CASRTASGSSTDTQYF. The CDR3 DNA follows: TGTGCCAGCAGGACCGCTAGCGGGAGTTCCACAGATACGCAGTATTTT.

This rearrangement joins TRBV5-1 to TRBJ2-3; D gene ambiguous. This CDR3 is built from 14 residues. CDR1 SGHRS and CDR2 YFSETQ come from the germline V gene. Trimming pared 0 bases from V and 4 bases from J, leaving 9 bases between. The chain's CDR3 is CASSLAQAPDTQYF. The DNA of the CDR3 is TGCGCCAGCAGCTTGGCCCAAGCCCCAGATACGCAGTATTTT.

The chain employs TRBV4-2 and TRBJ1-6; possibly TRBD1 for D (6 bases). The CDR3 loop spans 17 amino acids. Trimming cost V 0 bases and J 6 bases, with 15 bases left between them. CDR1 LGHNA and CDR2 YNFKEQ come from the germline V gene. CDR3: CASSQENADRTNSPLHF. In DNA, the CDR3 is TGTGCCAGCAGCCAAGAAAATGCTGACAGGACTAATTCACCCCTCCACTTT.

As to this clonotype: At one end the junction does not follow the germline gene, possibly because of a read error. V usage is TRBV12-3 or TRBV12-4 and J usage is TRBJ2-3; D is possibly TRBD2 (5 bases). CDR3 size: 14 residues. CDR3 nucleotide sequence: TGTGCCAGCGGTTTAAATAGCGGCACAGATACGCAGTATTTT. Amino acids: CASGLNSGTDTQYF.

The chain uses TRBV13 and TRBJ2-7; no reliable D call. Germline CDR1 reads PRHDT; CDR2 reads FYEKMQ (reference sequence). This CDR3 has 13 residues. Trimming took 4 bases from V and 0 from J, leaving 7 bases between them. DNA of the CDR3: TGTGCCAGCAGCTCAGATTACTCCTACGAGCAGTACTTC. The encoded protein is CASSSDYSYEQYF.

The chain employs TRBV7-2 and TRBJ1-5; D is unclear. CDR1 is SGHTA, CDR2 FQGNSA, per germline. V was clipped by 8 bases and J by 1 base, with 12 bases between them. The CDR3 is 14 residues long. This chain's CDR3 is CASARGNSNQPQHF. CDR3 coding DNA: TGTGCCAGCGCTCGAGGGAACAGCAATCAGCCCCAGCATTTT.